This passage covers 12 T cell receptor beta chains from one sample sequenced in a study of blood T cell repertoires in COVID-19. Clones were read by immunoSEQ multiplex PCR, and TCRdb kept only the in-frame ones, dropping some. Of hundreds of thousands of clones listed, approximately 88% are singletons. The sequencing input was PBMCs or T cells enriched from blood (not recorded which). The receptors originated from a man aged 55-75 years who had recovered from COVID-19.

The V call is TRBV3-1 (or the pseudogene TRBV3-2), the J call TRBJ1-1; no clear D gene. Trimming removed 4 bases from V and 1 base from J, with 13 bases in between. Germline V gene lookup returns CDR1 LGHDT and CDR2 YNNKEL (reference sequence). The CDR3 consists of 15 residues. The CDR3 DNA reads as TGTGCCAGCAGCCTGTCTACCACGCGGAACACTGAAGCTTTCTTT. This codes for CASSLSTTRNTEAFF.

The chain has TRBV6-2 or TRBV6-3 and TRBJ1-6; 7 bases are shared with TRBD1. The CDR3 is made up of 15 amino acids. With V trimmed by 6 bases and J by 4 bases, 6 bases remained unmatched. Germline V CDR1 and CDR2: MNHEY, SVGEGT. The CDR3 reads CASSPQGKYNSPLHF. For the CDR3, the DNA is TGTGCCAGCAGCCCACAGGGGAAATATAATTCACCCCTCCACTTT.

The sample holds a few counts of this clone. V is TRBV28 and J is TRBJ1-5; TRBD1 aligns across 8 bases. Germline V CDR1 and CDR2: MDHEN, SYDVKM. V lost 5 bases, J lost 7 bases, and 4 bases stayed unmatched. The CDR3 spans 13 residues. CDR3 DNA sequence: TGTGCCAGCAGTCCCGACAGGGGCCAGCCCCAGCATTTT. Its translation is CASSPDRGQPQHF.

In its sample, this clone was seen a few times. The V call is TRBV5-1, the J call TRBJ2-4; 9 nucleotides align to TRBD1. V shed 3 bases and J 7 bases; nucleotides not matched to a gene: 8. The CDR3 has 15 residues. CDR1 and CDR2 (germline): SGHRS, YFSETQ. This chain's CDR3 is CASSSNRQGDNIQYF. The CDR3, as DNA: TGCGCCAGCAGCTCAAACCGACAGGGGGATAACATTCAGTACTTC.

The chain uses TRBV7-2 and TRBJ2-7, with 14 bases fitting TRBD2. The CDR3 covers 18 residues. Germline CDR1 is SGHTA and CDR2 is FQGNSA. V gave up 0 bases and J gave up 4 bases; unmatched junction bases: 8. The CDR3 protein is CASSLAPGLAGAYYEQYF. The CDR3 DNA follows: TGTGCCAGCAGCTTAGCCCCGGGACTAGCGGGAGCGTATTACGAGCAGTACTTC. The full variable domain, rest sourced from reference TRBV7-2 and TRBJ2-7, is GAGVSQSPSNKVTEKGKDVELRCDPISGHTALYWYRQSLGQGLEFLIYFQGNSAPDKSGLPSDRFSAERTGGSVSTLTIQRTQQEDSAVYLCASSLAPGLAGAYYEQYFGPGTRLTVT.

The chain combines TRBV29-1 with TRBJ2-4; D not resolved. V gave up 4 bases and J gave up 0 bases, with 10 bases separating them. Germline V gene lookup returns CDR1 SQVTM and CDR2 ANQGSEA. The CDR3 is made up of 14 amino acids. CDR3 DNA: TGCAGCGTTGGCGAAAGACTAGCCAAAAACATTCAGTACTTC. Protein: CSVGERLAKNIQYF.

This sequence joins TRBV28 and TRBJ2-6, with TRBD1 identical over 7 bases. The CDR3 totals 16 residues. The ends lost 4 bases at V and 1 base at J; junction bases unmatched: 4. Germline-derived CDR1 and CDR2 are MDHEN and SYDVKM. The CDR3 bases are TGTGCCAGCAGTTCCCGACAGGGATCTGGGGCCAACGTCCTGACTTTC. Residues: CASSSRQGSGANVLTF.

The V and J genes are TRBV7-2 and TRBJ1-2; 9 positions agree with TRBD1. This CDR3 is built from 15 residues. After removal of 5 bases from V and 7 bases from J, the junction contained 11 bases not matched to a gene. CDR1 is SGHTA and CDR2 is FQGNSA in the germline V gene. CDR3: CASSPSRDRAGGYTF. The DNA of the CDR3 is TGTGCCAGCAGCCCTTCTCGGGACAGGGCCGGTGGCTACACCTTC.

J is TRBJ2-1 and V is TRBV7-3; 10 positions match TRBD2. The CDR3 runs 17 residues. CDR1 SGHTA and CDR2 FQGTGA come from the germline V gene. After removal of 0 bases from V and 2 bases from J, the junction contained 4 bases not matched to a gene. CDR3 DNA: TGTGCCAGCAGCTTAACGGGGAGCGGGAGGGCCTACAATGAGCAGTTCTTC. It is translated as CASSLTGSGRAYNEQFF.

The chain has TRBV20-1 and TRBJ2-7, with D perhaps matching TRBD1 (6 bases). The germline CDR1 and CDR2 sequences are DFQATT and SNEGSKA (reference sequence). The CDR3 has 14 amino acids. V gave up 3 bases and J gave up 7 bases, with 19 bases separating them. CDR3 sequence reads: CSASGDTSLWEQYF. CDR3 sequence (DNA): TGCAGTGCTAGTGGGGACACTAGTCTATGGGAGCAGTACTTC.

The gene calls are TRBV10-3 and TRBJ2-1; TRBD2 aligns across 8 bases. Losses at the gene ends were 7 bases for V and 1 base for J; bases not matched to a gene: 3. This CDR3 comprises 14 residues. The germline V gene has CDR1 ENHRY and CDR2 SYGVKD. This chain's CDR3 is CAINSGGSYNEQFF. The CDR3 bases are TGTGCCATCAACTCGGGGGGGTCCTACAATGAGCAGTTCTTC.

The genes are TRBV15 and TRBJ1-1; 8 bases line up with TRBD1. There are 15 residues in the CDR3. The V gene's germline CDR1 is LNHNV and CDR2 YYDKDF (reference sequence). V gave up 5 bases and J gave up 2 bases; unmatched junction bases: 7. The DNA of the CDR3 is TGTGCCACCAGCCCACGACAGGGGCCTAACACTGAAGCTTTCTTT. The encoded protein is CATSPRQGPNTEAFF.